These T cell receptor beta chains were read from a single sample in a study of blood T cell repertoires in COVID-19. Sequencing was performed with immunoSEQ multiplex PCR; in TCRdb, only in-frame clones are kept and a portion is missing. Of some 360,000 clones listed, roughly 86% are singletons. The specimen sequenced was PBMCs or T cells enriched from blood (not recorded which). All receptors derive from a woman aged 25 to 45 who had been exposed to COVID-19. Both conserved end residues are part of each CDR3. D genes are given only for firm matches. The size entry is marked missing in some rows and otherwise reads once, few, many or a size class.

D gene: NA
clone size: NA
CDR3 length: 13
V gene: TRBV12-3/TRBV12-4
J gene: TRBJ1-3
CDR3 protein: CASRRDSGNTIYF
CDR3 DNA: TGTGCCAGCAGGCGGGACTCTGGAAACACCATATATTTT

D gene: NA
clone size: NA
CDR3 length: 13
V gene: TRBV6-6
J gene: TRBJ2-1
CDR3 protein: CASTWSSYNEQFF
CDR3 DNA: TGTGCCAGTACGTGGAGCTCCTACAATGAGCAGTTCTTC

D gene: NA
clone size: NA
CDR3 length: 14
V gene: TRBV5-1
J gene: TRBJ2-2
CDR3 protein: CASSLNPDTGELFF
CDR3 DNA: TGCGCCAGCAGCTTGAATCCAGACACCGGGGAGCTGTTTTTT

D gene: NA
clone size: NA
CDR3 length: 11
V gene: TRBV10-1
J gene: TRBJ1-5
CDR3 protein: CASNYDQPQHF
CDR3 DNA: TGCGCCAGCAACTATGATCAGCCCCAGCATTTT

D gene: NA
clone size: few
CDR3 length: 11
V gene: TRBV19
J gene: TRBJ1-1
CDR3 protein: CASRTTGEAFF
CDR3 DNA: TGTGCCAGTAGGACCACAGGTGAAGCTTTCTTT

D gene: TRBD1
clone size: NA
CDR3 length: 15
V gene: TRBV25-1
J gene: TRBJ2-1
CDR3 protein: CASSGGGQGENEQFF
CDR3 DNA: TGTGCCAGCAGTGGGGGGGGACAGGGGGAAAATGAGCAGTTCTTC

D gene: NA
clone size: NA
CDR3 length: 14
V gene: TRBV27
J gene: TRBJ2-6
CDR3 protein: CASSGFSGANVLTF
CDR3 DNA: TGTGCCAGCAGCGGGTTCTCTGGGGCCAACGTCCTGACTTTC

D gene: NA
clone size: NA
CDR3 length: 15
V gene: TRBV27
J gene: TRBJ2-1
CDR3 protein: CASSLSAGRPHEQFF
CDR3 DNA: TGTGCCAGCAGTTTAAGCGCGGGTCGTCCCCATGAGCAGTTCTTC

D gene: NA
clone size: NA
CDR3 length: 13
V gene: TRBV5-5
J gene: TRBJ2-7
CDR3 protein: CASSHGALYEQYF
CDR3 DNA: TGTGCCAGCAGCCATGGGGCTCTCTACGAGCAGTACTTC

D gene: NA
clone size: once
CDR3 length: 12
V gene: TRBV7-2
J gene: TRBJ2-7
CDR3 protein: CASSHSQAEQYF
CDR3 DNA: TGTGCCAGCAGCCACTCTCAGGCCGAGCAGTACTTC

D gene: NA
clone size: NA
CDR3 length: 15
V gene: TRBV7-9
J gene: TRBJ2-1
CDR3 protein: CASSLAFTKHNEQFF
CDR3 DNA: TGTGCCAGCAGCTTAGCTTTTACTAAGCACAATGAGCAGTTCTTC

D gene: TRBD1
clone size: NA
CDR3 length: 14
V gene: TRBV7-3
J gene: TRBJ1-1
CDR3 protein: CASSPSQGTTEAFF
CDR3 DNA: TGTGCCAGCAGCCCTTCACAGGGGACAACTGAAGCTTTCTTT

D gene: NA
clone size: NA
CDR3 length: 13
V gene: TRBV30
J gene: TRBJ1-5
CDR3 protein: CAWSIQDGQPQHF
CDR3 DNA: TGTGCCTGGAGTATCCAGGATGGGCAGCCCCAGCATTTT

D gene: TRBD2
clone size: once
CDR3 length: 15
V gene: TRBV18
J gene: TRBJ2-1
CDR3 protein: CASSPPSGGYNEQFF
CDR3 DNA: TGTGCCAGCTCACCCCCCAGCGGGGGGTACAATGAGCAGTTCTTC

D gene: TRBD1
clone size: NA
CDR3 length: 15
V gene: TRBV29-1
J gene: TRBJ1-4
CDR3 protein: CSVEDTRGRVEKLFF
CDR3 DNA: TGCAGCGTTGAAGATACGAGGGGGCGGGTGGAAAAACTGTTTTTT

D gene: NA
clone size: NA
CDR3 length: 12
V gene: TRBV7-9
J gene: TRBJ2-3
CDR3 protein: CASSRLGNTQYF
CDR3 DNA: TGTGCCAGCAGCCGTCTCGGTAATACGCAGTATTTT

D gene: NA
clone size: NA
CDR3 length: 13
V gene: TRBV15
J gene: TRBJ1-1
CDR3 protein: CATSSGEGTEAFF
CDR3 DNA: TGTGCCACCAGCTCCGGGGAGGGGACTGAAGCTTTCTTT

D gene: NA
clone size: once
CDR3 length: 14
V gene: TRBV28
J gene: TRBJ1-2
CDR3 protein: CASTQSGSFYGYTF
CDR3 DNA: TGTGCCAGCACCCAGAGCGGCAGTTTCTATGGCTACACCTTC

D gene: NA
clone size: NA
CDR3 length: 14
V gene: TRBV7-9
J gene: TRBJ2-5
CDR3 protein: CASRETGPLETQYF
CDR3 DNA: TGTGCCAGCAGAGAGACAGGACCACTAGAGACCCAGTACTTC

D gene: TRBD1
clone size: NA
CDR3 length: 15
V gene: TRBV6-5
J gene: TRBJ1-5
CDR3 protein: CASRRDRDRNQPQHF
CDR3 DNA: TGTGCCAGCAGACGGGACAGGGACCGCAATCAGCCCCAGCATTTT

D gene: NA
clone size: NA
CDR3 length: 15
V gene: TRBV6-9
J gene: TRBJ1-5
CDR3 protein: CASSSHELVNQPQHF
CDR3 DNA: TGTGCCAGCAGTTCCCATGAGTTGGTCAATCAGCCCCAGCATTTT

D gene: TRBD2
clone size: NA
CDR3 length: 16
V gene: TRBV7-3
J gene: TRBJ2-5
CDR3 protein: CASSLTGTSAQETQYF
CDR3 DNA: TGTGCCAGCAGCTTAACTGGGACTAGCGCCCAAGAGACCCAGTACTTC

D gene: NA
clone size: NA
CDR3 length: 14
V gene: TRBV28
J gene: TRBJ2-5
CDR3 protein: CASSGQPYQETQYF
CDR3 DNA: TGTGCCAGCAGCGGACAGCCGTACCAAGAGACCCAGTACTTC

D gene: NA
clone size: NA
CDR3 length: 14
V gene: TRBV6-5
J gene: TRBJ2-5
CDR3 protein: CASSFRSESETQYF
CDR3 DNA: TGTGCCAGCAGCTTCAGGTCCGAATCAGAGACCCAGTACTTC

D gene: NA
clone size: few
CDR3 length: 17
V gene: TRBV3-1/TRBV3-2
J gene: TRBJ1-3
CDR3 protein: CASSQENQGYSGNTIYF
CDR3 DNA: TGTGCCAGCAGCCAAGAGAATCAGGGATACTCTGGAAACACCATATATTTT

D gene: TRBD1
clone size: NA
CDR3 length: 16
V gene: TRBV2
J gene: TRBJ2-1
CDR3 protein: CASSKSSSGQNGEQFF
CDR3 DNA: TGTGCCAGCAGCAAATCTTCGTCGGGACAGAACGGTGAGCAGTTCTTC

D gene: TRBD1
clone size: few
CDR3 length: 19
V gene: TRBV7-9
J gene: TRBJ1-6
CDR3 protein: CASSSPTGAVVPGNSPLHF
CDR3 DNA: TGTGCCAGCAGCTCCCCGACAGGGGCCGTAGTACCGGGCAATTCACCCCTCCACTTT

D gene: NA
clone size: NA
CDR3 length: 12
V gene: TRBV9
J gene: TRBJ1-5
CDR3 protein: CASSVGNQPQHF
CDR3 DNA: TGTGCCAGCAGCGTCGGCAATCAGCCCCAGCATTTT

D gene: NA
clone size: NA
CDR3 length: 13
V gene: TRBV3-1/TRBV3-2
J gene: TRBJ2-7
CDR3 protein: CASSPTDSYEQYF
CDR3 DNA: TGTGCCAGCAGTCCGACTGATTCCTACGAGCAGTACTTC

D gene: NA
clone size: NA
CDR3 length: 13
V gene: TRBV28
J gene: TRBJ2-1
CDR3 protein: CASTLGRQGEQFF
CDR3 DNA: TGTGCCAGCACTCTCGGACGCCAGGGTGAGCAGTTCTTC

D gene: TRBD2
clone size: NA
CDR3 length: 16
V gene: TRBV6-4
J gene: TRBJ2-1
CDR3 protein: CASSAQERGSANEQFF
CDR3 DNA: TGTGCCAGCAGTGCCCAGGAGCGGGGCTCGGCCAATGAGCAGTTCTTC

D gene: TRBD2
clone size: NA
CDR3 length: 14
V gene: TRBV5-1
J gene: TRBJ2-2
CDR3 protein: CASSSGTPNGELFF
CDR3 DNA: TGCGCCAGCAGCAGCGGGACCCCTAACGGGGAGCTGTTTTTT

D gene: TRBD2
clone size: NA
CDR3 length: 13
V gene: TRBV3-1/TRBV3-2
J gene: TRBJ2-7
CDR3 protein: CASSLGTSREQYF
CDR3 DNA: TGTGCCAGCAGCCTTGGGACTAGTCGAGAGCAGTACTTC

D gene: NA
clone size: NA
CDR3 length: 15
V gene: TRBV7-7
J gene: TRBJ2-3
CDR3 protein: CASSLSSASTDTQYF
CDR3 DNA: TGTGCTAGCAGCCTTTCTAGCGCAAGCACAGATACGCAGTATTTT

D gene: TRBD1
clone size: few
CDR3 length: 14
V gene: TRBV28
J gene: TRBJ2-1
CDR3 protein: CASKPGQVSGEQFF
CDR3 DNA: TGTGCCAGCAAACCGGGACAGGTCTCCGGTGAGCAGTTCTTC